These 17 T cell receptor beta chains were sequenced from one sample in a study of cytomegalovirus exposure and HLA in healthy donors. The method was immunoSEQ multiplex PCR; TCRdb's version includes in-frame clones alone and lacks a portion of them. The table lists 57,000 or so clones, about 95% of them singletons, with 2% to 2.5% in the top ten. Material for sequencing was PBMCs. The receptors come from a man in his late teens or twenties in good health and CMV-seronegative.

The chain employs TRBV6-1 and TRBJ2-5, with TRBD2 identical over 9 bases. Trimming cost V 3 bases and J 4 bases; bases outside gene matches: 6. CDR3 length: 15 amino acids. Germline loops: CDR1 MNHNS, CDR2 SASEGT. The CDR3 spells CASSDFSGRGETQYF. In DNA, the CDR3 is TGTGCCAGCAGTGATTTTAGCGGGAGAGGAGAGACCCAGTACTTC.

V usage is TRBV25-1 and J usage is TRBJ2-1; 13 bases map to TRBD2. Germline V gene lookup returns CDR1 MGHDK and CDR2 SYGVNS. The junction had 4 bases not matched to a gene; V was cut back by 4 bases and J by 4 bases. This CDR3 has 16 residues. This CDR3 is CASSGRTSGRYNEQFF. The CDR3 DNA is TGTGCCAGCAGTGGGAGGACTAGCGGGAGATACAATGAGCAGTTCTTC.

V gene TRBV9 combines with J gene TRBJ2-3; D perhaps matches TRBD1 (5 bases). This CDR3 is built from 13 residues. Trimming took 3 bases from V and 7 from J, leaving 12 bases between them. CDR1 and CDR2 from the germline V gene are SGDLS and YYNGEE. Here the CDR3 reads CASSATVANTQYF. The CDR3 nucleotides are TGTGCCAGCAGCGCGACAGTCGCAAATACGCAGTATTTT.

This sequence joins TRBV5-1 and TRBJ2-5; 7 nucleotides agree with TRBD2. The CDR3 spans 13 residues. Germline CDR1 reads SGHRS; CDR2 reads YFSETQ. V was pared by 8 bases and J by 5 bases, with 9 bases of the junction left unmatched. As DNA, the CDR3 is TGCGCCAGTTCTAGCGGAGCGGGGGAGACCCAGTACTTC. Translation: CASSSGAGETQYF.

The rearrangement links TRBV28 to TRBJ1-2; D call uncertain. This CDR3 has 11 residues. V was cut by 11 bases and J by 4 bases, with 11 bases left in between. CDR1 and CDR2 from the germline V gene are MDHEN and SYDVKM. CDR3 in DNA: TGTGCCGCCGGAGGTCTCTATGGCTACACCTTC. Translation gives CAAGGLYGYTF.

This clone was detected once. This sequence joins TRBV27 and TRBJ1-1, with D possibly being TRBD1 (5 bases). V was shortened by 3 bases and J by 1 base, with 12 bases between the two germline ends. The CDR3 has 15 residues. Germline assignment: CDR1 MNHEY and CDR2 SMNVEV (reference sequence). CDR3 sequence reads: CASSFLGAQNTEAFF. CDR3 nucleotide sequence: TGTGCCAGCAGTTTCTTAGGGGCGCAGAACACTGAAGCTTTCTTT.

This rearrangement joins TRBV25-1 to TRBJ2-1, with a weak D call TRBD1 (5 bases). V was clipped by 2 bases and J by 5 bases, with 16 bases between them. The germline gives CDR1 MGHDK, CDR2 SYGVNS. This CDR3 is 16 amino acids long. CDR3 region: CASSEARRQRNNEQFF. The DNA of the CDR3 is TGTGCCAGCAGTGAAGCTCGGAGACAGAGAAACAATGAGCAGTTCTTC.

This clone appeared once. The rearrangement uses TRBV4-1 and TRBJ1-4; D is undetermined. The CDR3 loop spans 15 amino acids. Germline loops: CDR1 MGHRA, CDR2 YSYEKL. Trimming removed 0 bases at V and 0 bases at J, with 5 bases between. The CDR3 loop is CASSQERTTNEKLFF. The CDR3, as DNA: TGCGCCAGCAGCCAAGAGCGGACAACTAATGAAAAACTGTTTTTT.

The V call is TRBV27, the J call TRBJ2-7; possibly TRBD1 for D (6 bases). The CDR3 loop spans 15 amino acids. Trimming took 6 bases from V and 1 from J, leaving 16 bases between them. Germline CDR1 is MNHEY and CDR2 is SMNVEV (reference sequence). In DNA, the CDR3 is TGTGCCAGCAGCCCAAGGGGGACGACGTCCTACGAGCAGTACTTC. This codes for CASSPRGTTSYEQYF.

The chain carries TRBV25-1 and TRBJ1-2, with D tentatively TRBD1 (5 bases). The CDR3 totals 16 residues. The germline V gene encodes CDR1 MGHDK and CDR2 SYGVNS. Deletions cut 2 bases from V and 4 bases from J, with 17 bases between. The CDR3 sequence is CASSEPSHGGGYGYTF. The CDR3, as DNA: TGTGCCAGCAGTGAACCCTCCCACGGGGGAGGCTATGGCTACACCTTC.

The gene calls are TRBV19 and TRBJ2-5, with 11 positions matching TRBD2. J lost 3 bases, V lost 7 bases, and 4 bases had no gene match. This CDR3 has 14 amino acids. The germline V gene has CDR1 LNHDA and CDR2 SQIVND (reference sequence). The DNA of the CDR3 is TGTGCCAGTAAGATAGCGGGAGGGGAAGAGACCCAGTACTTC. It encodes CASKIAGGEETQYF.

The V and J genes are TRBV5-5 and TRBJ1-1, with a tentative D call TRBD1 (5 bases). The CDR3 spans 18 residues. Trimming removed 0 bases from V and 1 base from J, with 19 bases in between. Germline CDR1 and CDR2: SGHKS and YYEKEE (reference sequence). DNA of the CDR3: TGTGCCAGCAGCTTGGGTGGGCCAGGGACTTTAACGAACACTGAAGCTTTCTTT. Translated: CASSLGGPGTLTNTEAFF.

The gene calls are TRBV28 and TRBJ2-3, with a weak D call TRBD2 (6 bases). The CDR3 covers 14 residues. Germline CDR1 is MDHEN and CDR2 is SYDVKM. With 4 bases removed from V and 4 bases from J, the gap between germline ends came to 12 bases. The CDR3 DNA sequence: TGTGCCAGCAGTTGGGCTAGCGCCCCAGATACGCAGTATTTT. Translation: CASSWASAPDTQYF.

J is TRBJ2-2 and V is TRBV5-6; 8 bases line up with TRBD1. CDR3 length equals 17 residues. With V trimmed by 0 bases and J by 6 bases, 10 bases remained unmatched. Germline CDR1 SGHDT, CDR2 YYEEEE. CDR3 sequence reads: CASSLAYRGVIPGELFF. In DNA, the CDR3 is TGTGCCAGCAGCTTGGCCTACAGGGGGGTTATCCCCGGGGAGCTGTTTTTT.

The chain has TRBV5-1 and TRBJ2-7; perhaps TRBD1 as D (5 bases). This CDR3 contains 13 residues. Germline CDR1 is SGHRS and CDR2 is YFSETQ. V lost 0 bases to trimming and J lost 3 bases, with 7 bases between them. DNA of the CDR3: TGCGCCAGCAGCTTGGGACAGAGCTACGAGCAGTACTTC. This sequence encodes CASSLGQSYEQYF.

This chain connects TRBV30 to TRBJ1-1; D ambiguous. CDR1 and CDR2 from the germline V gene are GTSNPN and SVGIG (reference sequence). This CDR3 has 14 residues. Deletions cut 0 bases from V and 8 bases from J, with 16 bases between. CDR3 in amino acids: CAWSVLFSEGEAFF. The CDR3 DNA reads TGTGCCTGGAGTGTACTATTTTCGGAGGGAGAAGCTTTCTTT.

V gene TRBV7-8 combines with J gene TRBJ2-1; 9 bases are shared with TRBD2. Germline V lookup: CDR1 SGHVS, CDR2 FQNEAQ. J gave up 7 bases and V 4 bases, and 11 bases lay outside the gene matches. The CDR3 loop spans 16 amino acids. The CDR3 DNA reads TGTGCCAGCAGCTCCCTTGGAGCGGGAGGACGGAATGAGCAGTTCTTC. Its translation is CASSSLGAGGRNEQFF.